Listed here are 18 T cell receptor beta chains from one sample, sequenced in a study of cytomegalovirus exposure and HLA in healthy donors. PCR used 60 Vbeta primers and 13 Jbeta primers. The data were produced by immunoSEQ multiplex PCR, yet TCRdb's version contains in-frame clones alone and is incomplete. In the table there are under 200,000 clones, around 62% of which are singletons. The sample comprised PBMCs. These receptors were obtained from a man between 35 and 55 years old in good health and CMV-seronegative.

J is TRBJ1-4 and V is TRBV15, with no clear D. The length of the CDR3 is 13 residues. With 3 bases removed from V and 13 bases from J, the gap between germline ends came to 15 bases. From germline, CDR1 is LNHNV and CDR2 YYDKDF (reference sequence). CDR3 protein: CATSSPGSSGLFF. The DNA for the CDR3 is TGTGCCACCAGCAGCCCAGGCTCTTCAGGACTGTTTTTT.

The V gene is TRBV6-1, the J gene TRBJ2-7; possible D gene TRBD2, 6 bases. The length of the CDR3 is 14 residues. The V end lost 5 bases, the J end lost 0 bases, and 11 bases lay between the germline ends. CDR1 is MNHNS and CDR2 is SASEGT in the germline V gene. CDR3 residues: CASSMGLISYEQYF. The DNA of the CDR3 is TGTGCCAGCAGTATGGGACTTATCTCCTACGAGCAGTACTTC.

CDR3 sequence: CASSSPRTGYNEQFF. The CDR3, as DNA: TGTGCCAGCAGTTCACCCCGGACAGGTTACAATGAGCAGTTCTTC. The genes are TRBV27 and TRBJ2-1, with 7 bases fitting TRBD1. The CDR3 is made up of 15 amino acids. With V trimmed by 4 bases and J by 4 bases, 7 bases remained unmatched. Germline CDR1 MNHEY, CDR2 SMNVEV (reference sequence).

The chain employs TRBV9 and TRBJ1-1; D perhaps matches TRBD1 (5 bases). Germline V gene lookup returns CDR1 SGDLS and CDR2 YYNGEE. The CDR3 covers 14 residues. Trimming left V 1 base short and J 4 bases short, with 11 bases between. The CDR3 loop is CASSVSPQGTEAFF. The CDR3 DNA follows: TGTGCCAGCAGCGTATCACCCCAGGGCACTGAAGCTTTCTTT.

This clone was counted a few times. The rearrangement uses TRBV25-1 and TRBJ1-4; a possible D gene is TRBD1 (5 bases). Germline V gives CDR1 MGHDK, CDR2 SYGVNS. The CDR3 spans 11 residues. The V and J ends lost 5 bases and 15 bases respectively, with 13 bases between them. The CDR3 sequence: CASSPGLQMFF. The CDR3, as DNA: TGTGCCAGCAGTCCGGGACTTCAAATGTTTTTT.

The CDR3 sequence: CASSFDSLSNQPQHF. In DNA form, the CDR3 reads TGTGCCAGCTCATTCGACAGCTTATCAAATCAGCCCCAGCATTTT. This rearrangement joins TRBV18 to TRBJ1-5, with D perhaps TRBD1 (5 bases). V lost 5 bases and J 4 bases, leaving 15 bases between the germline ends. CDR3 length equals 15 residues. Germline V gene data show CDR1 as KGHSH and CDR2 as LQKENI.

The V call is TRBV6-1, the J call TRBJ1-2; no reliable D call. V lost 3 bases and J lost 4, with 9 bases in between. Germline values: CDR1 MNHNS, CDR2 SASEGT. The CDR3 totals 13 residues. This CDR3 is CASSESGIYGYTF. The CDR3 DNA sequence: TGTGCCAGCAGTGAGTCAGGTATCTATGGCTACACCTTC.

The rearrangement uses TRBV4-1 and TRBJ1-6; D is unresolved. The V gene lost 2 bases and the J gene lost 6 bases, with 11 bases spanning the gap. The CDR3 length is 15 residues. The germline gives CDR1 MGHRA, CDR2 YSYEKL. This CDR3 is CASSQYAAGNSPLHF. The CDR3 DNA reads TGCGCCAGCAGCCAATACGCGGCGGGTAATTCACCCCTCCACTTT.

A single count supports this clone. One junction end disagrees with the germline gene, perhaps due to a read error. The V and J genes are TRBV7-9 and TRBJ1-2, with a weak D call TRBD1 (5 bases). The germline gives CDR1 SEHNR, CDR2 FQNEAQ (reference sequence). CDR3 length: 16 residues. The DNA of the CDR3 is TGTTCCAGCAGCTTAGTTAGGACAACCCCTAACTATGGCTACACCTTC. Translation: CSSSLVRTTPNYGYTF.

This clone has a handful of counts. This rearrangement joins TRBV9 to TRBJ1-3; 10 bases are a match to TRBD1. The ends lost 4 bases at V and 0 bases at J; junction bases unmatched: 16. The CDR3 length is 20 residues. Looked up from germline, CDR1 is SGDLS and CDR2 is YYNGEE. The CDR3 DNA follows: TGTGCCAGCAGCCCTCACCCCCAGGGGACAGGGGCCAGCTCTGGAAACACCATATATTTT. It encodes CASSPHPQGTGASSGNTIYF.

The chain recombines TRBV19 with TRBJ1-5; TRBD1 matches 7 bases. The CDR3 loop spans 19 amino acids. In germline, CDR1 is LNHDA, CDR2 SQIVND (reference sequence). Trimming took 4 bases from V and 5 from J; bases not matched to a gene: 20. Written as DNA, the CDR3 is TGTGCCAGTAGTAAGTTGAGAGGGCAGGGGGTAAGACGGGATCAGCCCCAGCATTTT. It specifies CASSKLRGQGVRRDQPQHF.

V is TRBV5-4 and J is TRBJ2-1; perhaps TRBD1 as D (5 bases). The CDR3 consists of 15 residues. Germline V gene lookup returns CDR1 SGHNT and CDR2 YYREEE (reference sequence). V lost 1 base to trimming and J lost 5 bases, with 13 bases between them. Here the CDR3 reads CASSLLAGIDNEQFF. The CDR3, as DNA: TGTGCCAGCAGCTTGTTGGCAGGGATCGACAATGAGCAGTTCTTC.

A word on this clone: Relative to the germline gene, one junction end is altered; a read error may explain this. Other nucleotide sequences in the sample specify the same CDR3. The V call is TRBV6-6, the J call TRBJ2-3; 10 nucleotides agree with TRBD2. Germline V gene data show CDR1 as MNHNY and CDR2 as SVGAGI (reference sequence). The CDR3 is 16 residues long. In DNA form, the CDR3 reads TGTGCCAGCAGTTACTCGGTAGCGGGAGGCCTGGATACGCAGTACTTT. This encodes CASSYSVAGGLDTQYF.

The genes are TRBV5-1 and TRBJ1-5, with a weak D call TRBD1 (6 bases). Trimming pared 2 bases from V and 4 bases from J, leaving 7 bases between. From germline, CDR1 is SGHRS and CDR2 YFSETQ. CDR3 length equals 13 residues. This CDR3 reads CASSLQGNQPQHF. CDR3 coding DNA: TGCGCCAGCAGCTTACAGGGTAATCAGCCCCAGCATTTT.

The chain is built from TRBV7-8 and TRBJ1-1; the D gene is possibly TRBD1 (6 bases). CDR3 size: 14 residues. Germline-derived CDR1 and CDR2 are SGHVS and FQNEAQ. The V gene lost 5 bases and the J gene lost 3 bases, with 13 bases spanning the gap. The CDR3 nucleotides are TGTGCCAGCAGCCGCCAGGGGTGGGACACTGAAGCTTTCTTT. This codes for CASSRQGWDTEAFF.

The chain employs TRBV5-4 and TRBJ2-3; D is possibly TRBD2 (5 bases). The CDR3 is 15 residues long. V was clipped by 0 bases and J by 6 bases, with 14 bases between them. Germline CDR1 SGHNT, CDR2 YYREEE (reference sequence). The CDR3: CASSLGGALGDTQYF. The CDR3 nucleotides are TGTGCCAGCAGCTTGGGGGGAGCCCTCGGGGATACGCAGTATTTT.

Remarks on this clone: One end of the junction is discordant with germline, which a read error may explain. V usage is TRBV7-9 and J usage is TRBJ1-4; D unclear. The CDR3 length is 16 residues. The germline gives CDR1 SEHNR, CDR2 FQNEAQ (reference sequence). CDR3 residues: CSSQPPFRMGNEKLFF. CDR3 sequence (DNA): TGTTCCAGCCAGCCTCCATTCAGGATGGGTAATGAAAAACTGTTTTTT.

CDR3 coding DNA: TGTGCCAGCAGCCAGCAAAGACGGACAGGCTCTGGAAACACCATATATTTT. Amino acid sequence: CASSQQRRTGSGNTIYF. The chain couples TRBV5-4 to TRBJ1-3, with 7 bases lining up with TRBD1. The ends lost 4 bases at V and 0 bases at J; junction bases unmatched: 10. CDR1 and CDR2 (germline): SGHNT, YYREEE (reference sequence). The CDR3 is 17 amino acids.